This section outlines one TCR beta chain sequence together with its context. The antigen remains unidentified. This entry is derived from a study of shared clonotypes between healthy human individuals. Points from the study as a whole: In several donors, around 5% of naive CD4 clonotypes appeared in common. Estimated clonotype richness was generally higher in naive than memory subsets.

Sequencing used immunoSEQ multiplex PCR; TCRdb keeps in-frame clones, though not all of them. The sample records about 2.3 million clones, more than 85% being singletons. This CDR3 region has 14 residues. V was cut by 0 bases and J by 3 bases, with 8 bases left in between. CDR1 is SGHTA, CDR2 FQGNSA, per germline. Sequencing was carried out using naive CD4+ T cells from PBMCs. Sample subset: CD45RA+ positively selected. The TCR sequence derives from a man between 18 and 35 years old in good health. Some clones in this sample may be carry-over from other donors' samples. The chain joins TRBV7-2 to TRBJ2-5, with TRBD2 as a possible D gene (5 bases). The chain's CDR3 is CASSLAAGKETQYF. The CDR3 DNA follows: TGTGCCAGCAGCTTAGCGGCGGGTAAAGAGACCCAGTACTTC.